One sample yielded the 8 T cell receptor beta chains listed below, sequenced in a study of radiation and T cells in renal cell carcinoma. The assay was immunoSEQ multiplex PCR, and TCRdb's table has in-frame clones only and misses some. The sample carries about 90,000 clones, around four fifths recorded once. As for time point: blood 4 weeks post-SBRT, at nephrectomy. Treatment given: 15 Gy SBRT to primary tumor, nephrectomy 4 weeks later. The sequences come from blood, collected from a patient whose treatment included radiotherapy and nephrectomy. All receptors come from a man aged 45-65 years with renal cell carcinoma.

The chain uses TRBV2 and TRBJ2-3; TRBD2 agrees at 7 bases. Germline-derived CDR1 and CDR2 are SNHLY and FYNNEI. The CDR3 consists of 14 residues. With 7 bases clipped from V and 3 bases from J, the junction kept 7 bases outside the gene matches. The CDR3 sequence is CASNGLGVTDTQYF. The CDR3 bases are TGTGCCAGCAATGGACTAGGGGTGACAGATACGCAGTATTTT.

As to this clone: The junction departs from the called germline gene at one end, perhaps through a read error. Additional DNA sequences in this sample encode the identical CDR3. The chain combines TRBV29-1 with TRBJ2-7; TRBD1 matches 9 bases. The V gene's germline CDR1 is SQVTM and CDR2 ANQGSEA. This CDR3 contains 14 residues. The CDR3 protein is CSVEFPGTGNEQYF. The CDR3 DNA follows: TGCAGTGTTGAATTTCCGGGGACAGGGAACGAGCAGTACTTC.

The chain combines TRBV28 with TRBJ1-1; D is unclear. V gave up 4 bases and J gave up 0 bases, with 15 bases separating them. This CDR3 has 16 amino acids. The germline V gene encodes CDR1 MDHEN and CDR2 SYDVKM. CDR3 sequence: CASSWLALSMNTEAFF. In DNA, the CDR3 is TGTGCCAGCAGTTGGCTCGCACTTTCCATGAACACTGAAGCTTTCTTT.

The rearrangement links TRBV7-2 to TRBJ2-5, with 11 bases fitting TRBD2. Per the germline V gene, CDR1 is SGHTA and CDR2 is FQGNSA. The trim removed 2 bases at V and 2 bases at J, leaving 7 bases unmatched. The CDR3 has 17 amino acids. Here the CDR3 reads CASSLHQLAGEQETQYF. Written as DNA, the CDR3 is TGTGCCAGCAGCTTACATCAACTAGCGGGGGAACAAGAGACCCAGTACTTC.

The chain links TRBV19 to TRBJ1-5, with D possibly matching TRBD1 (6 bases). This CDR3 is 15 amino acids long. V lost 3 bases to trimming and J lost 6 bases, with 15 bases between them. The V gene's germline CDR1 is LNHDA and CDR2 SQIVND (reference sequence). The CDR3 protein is CASSIQNRAGQPQHF. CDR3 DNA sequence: TGTGCCAGTAGTATTCAAAACAGGGCAGGTCAGCCCCAGCATTTT.

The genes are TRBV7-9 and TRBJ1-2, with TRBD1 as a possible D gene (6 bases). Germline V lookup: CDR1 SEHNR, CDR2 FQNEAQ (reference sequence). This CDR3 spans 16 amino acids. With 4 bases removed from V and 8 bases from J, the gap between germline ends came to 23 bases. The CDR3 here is CASSSTAGSYREGYTF. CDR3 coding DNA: TGTGCCAGCAGCTCCACAGCCGGATCCTACAGGGAAGGCTACACCTTC. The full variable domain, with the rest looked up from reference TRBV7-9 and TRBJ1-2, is DTGVSQNPRHKITKRGQNVTFRCDPISEHNRLYWYRQTLGQGPEFLTYFQNEAQLEKSRLLSDRFSAERPKGSFSTLEIQRTEQGDSAMYLCASSSTAGSYREGYTFGSGTRLTVV.

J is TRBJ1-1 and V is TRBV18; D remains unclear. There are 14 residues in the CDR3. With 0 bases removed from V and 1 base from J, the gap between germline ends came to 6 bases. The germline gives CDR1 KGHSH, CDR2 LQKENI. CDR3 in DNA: TGTGCCAGCTCACCACCGGCCTCGAACACTGAAGCTTTCTTT. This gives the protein CASSPPASNTEAFF.

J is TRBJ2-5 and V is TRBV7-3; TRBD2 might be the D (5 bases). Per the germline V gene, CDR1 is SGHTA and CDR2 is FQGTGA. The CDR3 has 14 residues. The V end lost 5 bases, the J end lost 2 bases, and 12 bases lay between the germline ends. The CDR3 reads CASSPTGLQETQYF. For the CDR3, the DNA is TGTGCCAGCAGCCCAACTGGACTGCAAGAGACCCAGTACTTC.